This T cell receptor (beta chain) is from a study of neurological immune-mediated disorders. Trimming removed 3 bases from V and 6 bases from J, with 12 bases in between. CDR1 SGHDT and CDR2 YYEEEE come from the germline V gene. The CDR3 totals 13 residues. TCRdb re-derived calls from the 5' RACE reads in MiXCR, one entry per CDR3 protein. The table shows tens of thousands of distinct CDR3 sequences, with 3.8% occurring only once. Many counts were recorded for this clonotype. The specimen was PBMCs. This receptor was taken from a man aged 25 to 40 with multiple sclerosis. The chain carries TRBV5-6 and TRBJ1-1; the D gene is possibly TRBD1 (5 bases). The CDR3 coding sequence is TGTGCCAGCAGCTCTCCCGGGGGGGCTGAAGCTTTCTTT. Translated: CASSSPGGAEAFF.